The rows below give T cell receptor beta chains drawn from one sample of a study of cytomegalovirus exposure and HLA in healthy donors. Clones were sequenced by immunoSEQ multiplex PCR, and TCRdb holds only the in-frame ones, with some missing. The sample records about 100,000 clones, 70% to 80% being singletons. Sequencing was done on a sample of PBMCs. The receptors derive from a female donor in good health and CMV-seropositive. Each CDR3 is given with its conserved first and last residue. Fields, in order: clone size, D gene, J gene, V gene, CDR3 DNA, CDR3 protein. The D gene is left open where the match is weak. Clone size, where shown, is once, few, many, or a class for clones that have expanded.

clone size: .; D gene: TRBD2; J gene: TRBJ2-7; V gene: TRBV4-2; CDR3 DNA: TGTGCCAGCAGCCAAGATCCGAGCGGGAGATTGTACGAGCAGTACTTC; CDR3 protein: CASSQDPSGRLYEQYF
clone size: .; D gene: TRBD1; J gene: TRBJ1-2; V gene: TRBV10-3; CDR3 DNA: TGTGCCATCAGTGAGGGGCCCACAATACAGGGGACCTATGGCTACACCTTC; CDR3 protein: CAISEGPTIQGTYGYTF
clone size: few; D gene: .; J gene: TRBJ1-4; V gene: TRBV18; CDR3 DNA: TGTGCCAGCTCGGGGGGGCAGAATGAAAAACTGTTTTTT; CDR3 protein: CASSGGQNEKLFF
clone size: .; D gene: .; J gene: TRBJ2-5; V gene: TRBV30; CDR3 DNA: TGTGCCTGGGCCGCCGGGTGGAAAGAGACCCAGTACTTC; CDR3 protein: CAWAAGWKETQYF
clone size: many; D gene: TRBD2; J gene: TRBJ2-2; V gene: TRBV6-4; CDR3 DNA: TGTGCCAGCAGTGCCGGGACTAGCCCCGGGGAGCTGTTTTTT; CDR3 protein: CASSAGTSPGELFF
clone size: .; D gene: .; J gene: TRBJ2-3; V gene: TRBV7-8; CDR3 DNA: TGTGCCAGCAGCTCCCTTCGACAGCTAACTAGCACAGATACGCAGTATTTT; CDR3 protein: CASSSLRQLTSTDTQYF
clone size: .; D gene: TRBD1; J gene: TRBJ1-2; V gene: TRBV6-1; CDR3 DNA: TGTGCCAGCAGTTTTCGGGACAGGGGTGATGGCTACACCTTC; CDR3 protein: CASSFRDRGDGYTF
clone size: .; D gene: .; J gene: TRBJ1-1; V gene: TRBV5-4; CDR3 DNA: TGTGCCAGCAGCTTGAGGAGGTCTGAAGCTTTCTTT; CDR3 protein: CASSLRRSEAFF
clone size: .; D gene: TRBD2; J gene: TRBJ2-2; V gene: TRBV7-6; CDR3 DNA: TGTGCCAGCAGCTCGGGACTAGCGGTCACCGGGGAGCTGTTTTTT; CDR3 protein: CASSSGLAVTGELFF
clone size: few; D gene: TRBD1; J gene: TRBJ1-4; V gene: TRBV6-5; CDR3 DNA: TGTGCCAGCAGCTTCATCGGACAGGATGAAAAACTGTTTTTT; CDR3 protein: CASSFIGQDEKLFF
clone size: .; D gene: .; J gene: TRBJ1-1; V gene: TRBV5-8; CDR3 DNA: TGTGCCAGCAGGTCTTTCAGGGGCACTGAAGCTTTCTTT; CDR3 protein: CASRSFRGTEAFF
clone size: .; D gene: TRBD1; J gene: TRBJ2-2; V gene: TRBV28; CDR3 DNA: TGTGCCAGCAACCGACAGGGGATCGGGGAGCTGTTTTTT; CDR3 protein: CASNRQGIGELFF
clone size: once; D gene: .; J gene: TRBJ1-2; V gene: TRBV5-1; CDR3 DNA: TGCGCCAGCAGCCAGTCCACTATGACGATTGGCTACACCTTC; CDR3 protein: CASSQSTMTIGYTF
clone size: .; D gene: .; J gene: TRBJ1-3; V gene: TRBV9; CDR3 DNA: TGTGCCAGCAGCCTCCGGTGGGGGGGGAGCTCTGGAAACACCATATATTTT; CDR3 protein: CASSLRWGGSSGNTIYF
clone size: .; D gene: TRBD2; J gene: TRBJ2-4; V gene: TRBV4-1; CDR3 DNA: TGCGCCAGCAGCCAAGTCTTAGCGGGGGGAGCCAAAAACATTCAGTACTTC; CDR3 protein: CASSQVLAGGAKNIQYF
clone size: .; D gene: .; J gene: TRBJ1-3; V gene: TRBV7-9; CDR3 DNA: TGTGCCAGCAGCTTGGGGCAGGGCTCTGGAAACACCATATATTTT; CDR3 protein: CASSLGQGSGNTIYF
clone size: .; D gene: .; J gene: TRBJ2-2; V gene: TRBV14; CDR3 DNA: TGTGCCAGCAGACCATCTCAGGGCTCCAAATCGAACACCGGGGAGCTGTTTTTT; CDR3 protein: CASRPSQGSKSNTGELFF
clone size: .; D gene: TRBD1; J gene: TRBJ2-2; V gene: TRBV27; CDR3 DNA: TGTGCCAGCACCCCCCTTGGGACAGGGGCCGGGGAGCTGTTTTTT; CDR3 protein: CASTPLGTGAGELFF
clone size: once; D gene: TRBD1; J gene: TRBJ2-2; V gene: TRBV5-1; CDR3 DNA: TGCGCCAGCAGCTTGGCCGTGACAGGGACCACCGGGGAGCTGTTTTTT; CDR3 protein: CASSLAVTGTTGELFF
clone size: .; D gene: .; J gene: TRBJ1-4; V gene: TRBV7-9; CDR3 DNA: TGTTCCAGCACTACGGGGGAAAAACTGTTTTTT; CDR3 protein: CSSTTGEKLFF
clone size: .; D gene: .; J gene: TRBJ1-4; V gene: TRBV10-3; CDR3 DNA: TGTGCCATCAGTTCTGGACAGTCTAATGAAAAACTGTTTTTT; CDR3 protein: CAISSGQSNEKLFF
clone size: .; D gene: TRBD2; J gene: TRBJ2-5; V gene: TRBV29-1; CDR3 DNA: TGCAGCTCCAGCGGGAGTAATTTACAGACCCAGTACTTC; CDR3 protein: CSSSGSNLQTQYF
clone size: .; D gene: .; J gene: TRBJ1-4; V gene: TRBV18; CDR3 DNA: TGTGCCAGCTCATCCAGGGGCCAAACCACCCAAAAACTGTTTTTT; CDR3 protein: CASSSRGQTTQKLFF
clone size: .; D gene: .; J gene: TRBJ1-5; V gene: TRBV27; CDR3 DNA: TGTGCCAGCAGTTTTCGCGGGGAGCCCCAGCATTTT; CDR3 protein: CASSFRGEPQHF
clone size: few; D gene: .; J gene: TRBJ1-2; V gene: TRBV27; CDR3 DNA: TGTGCCAGCAGTCCGGACAGTCGCTATGGCTACACCTTC; CDR3 protein: CASSPDSRYGYTF
clone size: .; D gene: .; J gene: TRBJ2-2; V gene: TRBV12-2; CDR3 DNA: TGTGCAAGTCGTTTCCCCCCTGGGGCCTCGAACACCGGGGAGCTGTTTTTT; CDR3 protein: CASRFPPGASNTGELFF
clone size: .; D gene: .; J gene: TRBJ2-7; V gene: TRBV4-1; CDR3 DNA: TGCGCCAGCAGCCAAGTCGGGATAGCCTACTACGAGCAGTACTTC; CDR3 protein: CASSQVGIAYYEQYF
clone size: .; D gene: .; J gene: TRBJ2-7; V gene: TRBV6-1; CDR3 DNA: TGTGCCAGCACGCTTACAGGGAGCTCCTACGAGCAGTACTTC; CDR3 protein: CASTLTGSSYEQYF
clone size: .; D gene: .; J gene: TRBJ2-2; V gene: TRBV18; CDR3 DNA: TGTGCCAGCTCACTAGACTGGAACACCGGGGAGCTGTTTTTT; CDR3 protein: CASSLDWNTGELFF
clone size: .; D gene: .; J gene: TRBJ2-5; V gene: TRBV7-2; CDR3 DNA: TGTGCCAGCAGCTCCCAGCGGACTTCGTGGGAGACCCAGTACTTC; CDR3 protein: CASSSQRTSWETQYF
clone size: .; D gene: .; J gene: TRBJ2-1; V gene: TRBV5-4; CDR3 DNA: TGTGCCAGCAGTTCTAGGAAGAACAATGAGCAGTTCTTC; CDR3 protein: CASSSRKNNEQFF
clone size: .; D gene: TRBD1; J gene: TRBJ2-2; V gene: TRBV5-6; CDR3 DNA: TGTGCCAGCAGCTTGGAGGGGACAGGGGGCCTCACCGGGGAGCTGTTTTTT; CDR3 protein: CASSLEGTGGLTGELFF
clone size: .; D gene: .; J gene: TRBJ2-3; V gene: TRBV11-3; CDR3 DNA: TGTGCCAGCAGCCCCGATCGGCGCAGGGGAGATACGCAGTATTTT; CDR3 protein: CASSPDRRRGDTQYF
clone size: .; D gene: .; J gene: TRBJ1-2; V gene: TRBV5-1; CDR3 DNA: TGCGCCAGCAGCTTGGATAGCTATGGCTACACCTTC; CDR3 protein: CASSLDSYGYTF
clone size: .; D gene: TRBD1; J gene: TRBJ1-5; V gene: TRBV2; CDR3 DNA: TGTGCCAGCAGAGGACAGGGGAGTAGCAATCAGCCCCAGCATTTT; CDR3 protein: CASRGQGSSNQPQHF
clone size: .; D gene: .; J gene: TRBJ1-1; V gene: TRBV4-1; CDR3 DNA: TGCGCCAGCAGCCCCCTTCGGGAGACTGAAGCTTTCTTT; CDR3 protein: CASSPLRETEAFF
clone size: .; D gene: TRBD1; J gene: TRBJ2-3; V gene: TRBV2; CDR3 DNA: TGTGCCACCGCTCCCCGGGACAGTGGCACAGATACGCAGTATTTT; CDR3 protein: CATAPRDSGTDTQYF
clone size: .; D gene: .; J gene: TRBJ1-2; V gene: TRBV6-5; CDR3 DNA: TGTGCCAGCTCCGCGACATTTAACTATGGCTACACCTTC; CDR3 protein: CASSATFNYGYTF
clone size: few; D gene: .; J gene: TRBJ1-3; V gene: TRBV2; CDR3 DNA: TGTGCCAGCAGCAATGACAGGTGGTCTGGAAACACCATATATTTT; CDR3 protein: CASSNDRWSGNTIYF
clone size: .; D gene: .; J gene: TRBJ2-7; V gene: TRBV30; CDR3 DNA: TGTGCCTGGGACCGGTTGAGGGCTGGGGAGCAGTACTTC; CDR3 protein: CAWDRLRAGEQYF
clone size: .; D gene: .; J gene: TRBJ2-7; V gene: TRBV6-1; CDR3 DNA: TGTGCCAGCAGTGACAAGGGGTTTGGGTCCTACGAGCAGTACTTC; CDR3 protein: CASSDKGFGSYEQYF
clone size: few; D gene: .; J gene: TRBJ1-1; V gene: TRBV14; CDR3 DNA: TGTGCCAGCAGCCCAAGATGGCAGGGACTTATGAACACTGAAGCTTTCTTT; CDR3 protein: CASSPRWQGLMNTEAFF
clone size: .; D gene: .; J gene: TRBJ2-6; V gene: TRBV30; CDR3 DNA: TGTGCCTGGACCTCAATTGAGGGAGTCCCTGGGGCCAACGTCCTGACTTTC; CDR3 protein: CAWTSIEGVPGANVLTF
clone size: .; D gene: .; J gene: TRBJ2-7; V gene: TRBV19; CDR3 DNA: TGTGCCAGTAGAGGGACTGTGGGGGAGCAGTACTTC; CDR3 protein: CASRGTVGEQYF
clone size: .; D gene: .; J gene: TRBJ1-1; V gene: TRBV11-2; CDR3 DNA: TGTGCCAGCAGCTTTGCCGCGCGGGGCACTGAAGCTTTCTTT; CDR3 protein: CASSFAARGTEAFF
clone size: .; D gene: TRBD1; J gene: TRBJ2-7; V gene: TRBV2; CDR3 DNA: TGTGCCAGCAGAGCTACGGGACAGGGAAGGTACGAGCAGTACTTC; CDR3 protein: CASRATGQGRYEQYF
clone size: .; D gene: .; J gene: TRBJ2-1; V gene: TRBV5-1; CDR3 DNA: TGCGCCAGCAGCAGGAGGGGACCAGGAAACACTATCGGTGAGCAGTTCTTC; CDR3 protein: CASSRRGPGNTIGEQFF